The clone carrying this T cell receptor (beta chain) has only a few counts. Treatment here: roughly 19 received Ad26.COV2.S at low or high dose, single or two shots; about 5 received placebo; per-sample allocation not given. Material that was analyzed had been drawn on day 63 after the first vaccine or placebo injection. These data are taken from a study of Ad26.COV2.S vaccination and SARS-CoV-2 variants. Study-level background: In the study, Ad26.COV2.S was injected intramuscularly once, or twice 56 days apart.

Clones were read by immunoSEQ multiplex PCR, and TCRdb kept only the in-frame ones, dropping some. The profile shows roughly 380,000 clones, 85% to 90% of them singletons. The specimen was peripheral blood, collected in a trial of Ad26.COV2.S vaccine versus placebo. The TCR sequence derives from a person aged 18-60 years who received the Ad26.COV2.S COVID-19 vaccine or a placebo.

The CDR3 DNA follows: TGTGCCAGTAGTCCCGAGTTCGGCACAGATACGCAGTATTTT. This sequence encodes CASSPEFGTDTQYF. This rearrangement joins TRBV19 to TRBJ2-3; D uncertain. CDR3 size: 14 residues. V was shortened by 5 bases and J by 1 base, with 10 bases between the two germline ends. The germline gives CDR1 LNHDA, CDR2 SQIVND (reference sequence). Looking up the rest from reference TRBV19 and TRBJ2-3 gives the full variable domain: DGGITQSPKYLFRKEGQNVTLSCEQNLNHDAMYWYRQDPGQGLRLIYYSQIVNDFQKGDIAEGYSVSREKKESFPLTVTSAQKNPTAFYLCASSPEFGTDTQYFGPGTRLTVL.